This T cell receptor beta chain stems from a study of cytomegalovirus exposure and HLA in healthy donors. CDR3 length: 16 amino acids. Germline CDR1 reads SGHVS; CDR2 reads FQNEAQ. The J segment lost 4 bases and the V segment lost 0 bases, leaving 6 bases of the junction unmatched. With 60 Vbeta and 13 Jbeta primers, the PCR was carried out. Sequencing used immunoSEQ multiplex PCR; TCRdb keeps in-frame clones, though not all of them. The sample has about 130,000 clones; roughly 75% are singletons. Sampled while nominally healthy, donors likely had unrecorded immune exposures. Concerning this clone itself: What it binds is not known.

Study-level findings and limits: A previous analysis found most TCR beta V segments productive roughly 87% or roughly 30% of the time. In a later analysis, at a false discovery rate of 0.05, roughly 16,000 TCR beta sequences matched HLA alleles. Follow-up analysis later connected one missense variant in DCLRE1C with trimming of TCR beta V- and J-genes.

The specimen sequenced was PBMCs. The rearrangement uses TRBV7-8 and TRBJ2-7; 10 nucleotides line up with TRBD1. The clonotype originates from a woman between 50 and 59 years old in good health and CMV-seronegative. This chain's CDR3 is CASSLAMGTGVYEQYF. CDR3 in DNA: TGTGCCAGCAGCTTAGCAATGGGGACAGGGGTATACGAGCAGTACTTC.